A selection of T cell receptor beta chains follows, all from one sample in a study of blood T cells in healthy people across ages. Each CDR3 protein gets one entry after TCRdb re-called the 5' RACE reads with MiXCR. The repertoire has about 670,000 distinct CDR3 sequences, roughly 41% of them found once; the top ten carry about 30%. What was sequenced was blood. These receptors were obtained from a man at least 80 years old in good health. The CDR3 runs from the conserved cysteine through the conserved F or W. A D gene is named only where the DNA matches it firmly. Where a row states a size, it is once, few, many or the class of an expanded clone; other rows omit it.

D gene: NA
J gene: TRBJ1-2
clone size: NA
V gene: TRBV20-1
CDR3 DNA: TGCAGTGCTAGGGAGACGCAATCCTATGGCTACACCTTC
CDR3 protein: CSARETQSYGYTF

D gene: NA
J gene: TRBJ2-3
clone size: NA
V gene: TRBV12-3/TRBV12-4
CDR3 DNA: TGTGCCAGCAGTTTAAACGTTGAAACTAGCACAGATACGCAGTATTTT
CDR3 protein: CASSLNVETSTDTQYF

D gene: NA
J gene: TRBJ1-6
clone size: many
V gene: TRBV7-2
CDR3 DNA: TGTGCCAGCAGCGCCCGGCAGGTCTCCTATAATTCACCCCTCCACTTT
CDR3 protein: CASSARQVSYNSPLHF

D gene: NA
J gene: TRBJ2-5
clone size: NA
V gene: TRBV7-2
CDR3 DNA: TGTGCCAGCAGCTTAAGTGGGGCAGGGAGGCAAGAGACCCAGTACTTC
CDR3 protein: CASSLSGAGRQETQYF

D gene: NA
J gene: TRBJ1-1
clone size: NA
V gene: TRBV2
CDR3 DNA: TGTGCCAGTAAGGTAAACACTGAAGCTTTCTTT
CDR3 protein: CASKVNTEAFF

D gene: TRBD1
J gene: TRBJ2-7
clone size: few
V gene: TRBV27
CDR3 DNA: TGTGCCAGCAGTTTATCGGACAGGGGCTACGAGCAGTACTTC
CDR3 protein: CASSLSDRGYEQYF

D gene: NA
J gene: TRBJ2-2
clone size: many
V gene: TRBV20-1
CDR3 DNA: TGCAGTGCTCCAATGGGGGGACGGAACACCGGGGAGCTGTTTTTT
CDR3 protein: CSAPMGGRNTGELFF

D gene: TRBD1
J gene: TRBJ2-6
clone size: NA
V gene: TRBV6-1
CDR3 DNA: TGTGCCAGCAGCAAAACCGGGACAGGGAATTCAGGGGCCAACGTCCTGACTTTC
CDR3 protein: CASSKTGTGNSGANVLTF

D gene: NA
J gene: TRBJ2-2
clone size: NA
V gene: TRBV10-2
CDR3 DNA: TGCGCCAGCAGTTGGGGGGATAGCGGGGAGCTGTTTTTT
CDR3 protein: CASSWGDSGELFF

D gene: NA
J gene: TRBJ2-1
clone size: few
V gene: TRBV6-6
CDR3 DNA: NA
CDR3 protein: CASILGLAGGPWSEQFF

D gene: NA
J gene: TRBJ1-6
clone size: NA
V gene: TRBV7-2
CDR3 DNA: TGTGCCGTCCCAGACAGGTCAATCTCCTATAATTCACCCCTCCACTTT
CDR3 protein: CAVPDRSISYNSPLHF

D gene: TRBD2
J gene: TRBJ2-5
clone size: NA
V gene: TRBV27
CDR3 DNA: TGTGCCAGCAGAGTGCTAGCGGGAGACCACAAGCAGTACTTC
CDR3 protein: CASRVLAGDHKQYF

D gene: TRBD2
J gene: TRBJ2-1
clone size: NA
V gene: TRBV7-9
CDR3 DNA: TGTGCCAGCAGCCAAGGACTAGTGGTCTACAATGAGCAGTTCTTC
CDR3 protein: CASSQGLVVYNEQFF

D gene: TRBD1
J gene: TRBJ1-5
clone size: NA
V gene: TRBV20-1
CDR3 DNA: TGCAGTGCTAGAGGGGGGGGACAGAATCAGCCCCAGCATTTT
CDR3 protein: CSARGGGQNQPQHF

D gene: NA
J gene: TRBJ2-7
clone size: many
V gene: TRBV5-1
CDR3 DNA: TGCGCCAGCAGCCGGACCCCGGCACACTACGAGCAGTACTTC
CDR3 protein: CASSRTPAHYEQYF

D gene: TRBD2
J gene: TRBJ2-7
clone size: many
V gene: TRBV7-2
CDR3 DNA: TGTGCCAGCAGTCCACTGACTAGCGGGACCGACGAGCAGTACTTC
CDR3 protein: CASSPLTSGTDEQYF

D gene: NA
J gene: TRBJ2-7
clone size: NA
V gene: TRBV29-1
CDR3 DNA: TGCAGCGTTGTACTAGCCCAGGGGCTAAATTACGAGCAGTACTTC
CDR3 protein: CSVVLAQGLNYEQYF

D gene: TRBD2
J gene: TRBJ2-2
clone size: NA
V gene: TRBV3-1
CDR3 DNA: TGTGCCAGCAGCCAAGAAAGGGCCCGGGGGGGCAACGGGGAGCTGTTTTTT
CDR3 protein: CASSQERARGGNGELFF

D gene: TRBD2
J gene: TRBJ2-1
clone size: NA
V gene: TRBV20-1
CDR3 DNA: TGCAGTGCTGGGCTAGCGGGGGGGCAAAGTAGATACAATGAGCAGTTCTTC
CDR3 protein: CSAGLAGGQSRYNEQFF

D gene: TRBD1
J gene: TRBJ1-1
clone size: few
V gene: TRBV5-1
CDR3 DNA: TGCGCCAGCAGCACGAACAGGGGGCGAGGCACTGAAGCTTTCTTT
CDR3 protein: CASSTNRGRGTEAFF